Listed here is a single TCR beta chain. CDR1 KGHSH and CDR2 LQKENI come from the germline V gene. The ends were cut back, 2 bases at V and 5 bases at J, with 7 bases in the middle. The CDR3 length is 13 residues. The sample belongs to a study of cytomegalovirus exposure and HLA in healthy donors. Both 60 Vbeta primers and 13 Jbeta primers went into the PCR. Clones were sequenced by immunoSEQ multiplex PCR, and TCRdb holds only the in-frame ones, with some missing. This table has 90,000 to 110,000 clones, roughly 80% appearing once. The TCR sequence derives from a woman aged 40-49 years in good health and CMV-seropositive. The material sequenced was PBMCs. The V gene is TRBV18, the J gene TRBJ1-5; D gene ambiguous. The CDR3 protein is CASSPDGDQPQHF. The CDR3 DNA reads TGTGCCAGCTCACCAGACGGGGATCAGCCCCAGCATTTT.